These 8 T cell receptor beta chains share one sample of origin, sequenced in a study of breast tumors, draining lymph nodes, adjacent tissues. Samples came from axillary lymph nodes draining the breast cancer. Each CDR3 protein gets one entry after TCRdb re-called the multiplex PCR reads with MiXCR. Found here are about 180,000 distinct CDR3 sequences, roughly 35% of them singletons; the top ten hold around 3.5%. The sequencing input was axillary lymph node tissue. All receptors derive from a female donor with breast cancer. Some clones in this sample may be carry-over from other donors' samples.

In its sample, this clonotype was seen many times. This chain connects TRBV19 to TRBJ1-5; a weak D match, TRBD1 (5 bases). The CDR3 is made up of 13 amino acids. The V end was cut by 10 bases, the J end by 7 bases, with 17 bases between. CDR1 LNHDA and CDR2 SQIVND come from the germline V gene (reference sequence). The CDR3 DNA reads TGTGCCACCCTGGGCCAGGGCTGGCAGCCCCAGCATTTT. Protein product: CATLGQGWQPQHF.

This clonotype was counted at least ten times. As DNA, the CDR3 is TGTGCCAGCAGTTTATGGGGACAGGGACGCGAGCAGTACTTC. The encoded protein is CASSLWGQGREQYF. This rearrangement joins TRBV27 to TRBJ2-7; 9 bases fit TRBD1. The germline gives CDR1 MNHEY, CDR2 SMNVEV (reference sequence). The trim removed 1 base at V and 6 bases at J, leaving 4 bases unmatched. The CDR3 totals 14 residues.

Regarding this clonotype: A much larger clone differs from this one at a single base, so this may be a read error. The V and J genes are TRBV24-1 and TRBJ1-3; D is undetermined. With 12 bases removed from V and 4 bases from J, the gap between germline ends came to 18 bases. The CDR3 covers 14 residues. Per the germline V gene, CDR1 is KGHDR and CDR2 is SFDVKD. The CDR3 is CAGSLVAGGNTIYF. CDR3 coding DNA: TGTGCCGGCAGTTTAGTGGCCGGCGGAAACACCATATATTTT.

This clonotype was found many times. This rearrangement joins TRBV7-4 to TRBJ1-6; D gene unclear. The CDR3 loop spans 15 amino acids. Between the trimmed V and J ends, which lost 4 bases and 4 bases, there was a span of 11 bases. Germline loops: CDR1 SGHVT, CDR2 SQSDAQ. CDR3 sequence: CASSYRAAYNSPLHF. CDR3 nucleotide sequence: TGTGCCAGCAGCTACCGGGCCGCATATAATTCACCCCTCCACTTT.

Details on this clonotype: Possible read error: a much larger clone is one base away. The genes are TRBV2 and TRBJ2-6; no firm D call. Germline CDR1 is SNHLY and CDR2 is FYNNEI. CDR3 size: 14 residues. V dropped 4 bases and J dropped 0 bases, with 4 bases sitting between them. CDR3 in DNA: TGTGCCAGCAGTGCGATCTCTGGGGCCAACGTCCTGACTTTC. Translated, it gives CASSAISGANVLTF. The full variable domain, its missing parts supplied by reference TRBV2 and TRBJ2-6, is EPEVTQTPSHQVTQMGQEVILRCVPISNHLYFYWYRQILGQKVEFLVSFYNNEISEKSEIFDDQFSVERPDGSNFTLKIRSTKLEDSAMYFCASSAISGANVLTFGAGSRLTVL.

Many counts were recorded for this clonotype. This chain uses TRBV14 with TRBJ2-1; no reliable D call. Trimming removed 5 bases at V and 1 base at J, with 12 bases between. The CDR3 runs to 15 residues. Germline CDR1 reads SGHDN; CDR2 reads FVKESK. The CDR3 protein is CASSYGPQSYNEQFF. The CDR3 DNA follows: TGTGCCAGCAGCTACGGGCCTCAGTCCTACAATGAGCAGTTCTTC.

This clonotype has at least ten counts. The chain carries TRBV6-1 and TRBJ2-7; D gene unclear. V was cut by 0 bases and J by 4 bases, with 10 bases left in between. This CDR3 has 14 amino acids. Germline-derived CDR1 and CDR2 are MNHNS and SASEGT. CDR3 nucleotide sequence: TGTGCCAGCAGTGAAGCGTCCGACGGGTACGAGCAGTACTTC. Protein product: CASSEASDGYEQYF.

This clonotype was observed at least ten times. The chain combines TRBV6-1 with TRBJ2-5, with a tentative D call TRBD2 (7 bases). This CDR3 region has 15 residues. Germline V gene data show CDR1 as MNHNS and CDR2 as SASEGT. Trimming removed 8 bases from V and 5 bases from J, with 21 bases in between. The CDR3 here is CASGDGGGGFETQYF. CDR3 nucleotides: TGTGCCAGCGGGGATGGAGGGGGGGGGTTCGAGACCCAGTACTTC.